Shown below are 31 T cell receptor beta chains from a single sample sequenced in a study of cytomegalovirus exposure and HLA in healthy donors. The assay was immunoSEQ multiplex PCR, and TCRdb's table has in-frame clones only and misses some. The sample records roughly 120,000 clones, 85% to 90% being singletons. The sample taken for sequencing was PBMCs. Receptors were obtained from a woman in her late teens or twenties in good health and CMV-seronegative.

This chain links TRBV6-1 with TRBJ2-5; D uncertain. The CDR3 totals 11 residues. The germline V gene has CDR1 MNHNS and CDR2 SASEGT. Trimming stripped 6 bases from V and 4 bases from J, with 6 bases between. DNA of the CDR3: TGTGCCAGCAGCCCCAGAGAGACCCAGTACTTC. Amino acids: CASSPRETQYF.

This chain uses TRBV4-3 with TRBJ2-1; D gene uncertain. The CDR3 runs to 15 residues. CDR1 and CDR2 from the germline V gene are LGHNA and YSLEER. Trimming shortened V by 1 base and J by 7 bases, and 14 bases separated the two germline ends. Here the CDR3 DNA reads TGCGCCAGCAGCCAAGTAGGTTACCAACTAAATGAGCAGTTCTTC. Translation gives CASSQVGYQLNEQFF.

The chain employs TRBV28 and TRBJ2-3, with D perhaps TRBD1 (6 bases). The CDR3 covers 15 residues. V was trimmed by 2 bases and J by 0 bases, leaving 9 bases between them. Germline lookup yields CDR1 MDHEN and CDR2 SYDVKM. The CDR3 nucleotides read TGTGCCAGCAGTTTAAGGGGGACCAGCACAGATACGCAGTATTTT. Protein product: CASSLRGTSTDTQYF.

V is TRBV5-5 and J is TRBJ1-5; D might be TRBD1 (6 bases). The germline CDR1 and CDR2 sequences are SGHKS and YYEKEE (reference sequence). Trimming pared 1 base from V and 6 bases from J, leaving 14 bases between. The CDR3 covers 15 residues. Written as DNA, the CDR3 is TGTGCCAGCAGCTTGAATTTTGACAGGTCTCAGCCCCAGCATTTT. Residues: CASSLNFDRSQPQHF. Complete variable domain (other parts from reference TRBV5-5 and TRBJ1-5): DAGVTQSPTHLIKTRGQQVTLRCSPISGHKSVSWYQQVLGQGPQFIFQYYEKEERGRGNFPDRFSARQFPNYSSELNVNALLLGDSALYLCASSLNFDRSQPQHFGDGTRLSIL.

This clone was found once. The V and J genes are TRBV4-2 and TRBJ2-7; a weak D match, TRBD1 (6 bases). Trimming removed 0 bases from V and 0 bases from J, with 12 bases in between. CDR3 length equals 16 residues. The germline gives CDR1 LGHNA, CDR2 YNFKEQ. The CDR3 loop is CASSQEGHLSSYEQYF. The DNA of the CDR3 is TGTGCCAGCAGCCAAGAGGGACATTTAAGCTCCTACGAGCAGTACTTC.

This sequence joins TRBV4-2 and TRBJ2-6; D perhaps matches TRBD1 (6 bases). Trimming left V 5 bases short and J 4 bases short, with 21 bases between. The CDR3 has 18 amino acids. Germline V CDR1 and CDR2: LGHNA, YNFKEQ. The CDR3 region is CASSFRGQIYPGANVLTF. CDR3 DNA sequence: TGTGCCAGCAGCTTCAGGGGTCAAATCTACCCGGGGGCCAACGTCCTGACTTTC.

The CDR3 is CASSLLVGAGELFF. CDR3 in DNA: TGTGCCAGCAGCTTATTAGTCGGGGCCGGGGAGCTGTTTTTT. This rearrangement joins TRBV5-8 to TRBJ2-2; a possible D gene is TRBD2 (5 bases). The V end lost 2 bases, the J end lost 6 bases, and 11 bases lay between the germline ends. The CDR3 runs to 14 residues. Germline CDR1 is SGHTS and CDR2 is YDEGEE.

This CDR3 reads CASSGRQGVNTEAFF. CDR3 nucleotides: TGTGCCAGCAGCGGAAGACAGGGGGTGAACACTGAAGCTTTCTTT. V and J are TRBV9 and TRBJ1-1; 9 bases line up with TRBD1. The CDR3 extends over 15 amino acids. The germline V gene encodes CDR1 SGDLS and CDR2 YYNGEE. Trimming removed 3 bases from V and 0 bases from J; junction bases left unmatched: 3.

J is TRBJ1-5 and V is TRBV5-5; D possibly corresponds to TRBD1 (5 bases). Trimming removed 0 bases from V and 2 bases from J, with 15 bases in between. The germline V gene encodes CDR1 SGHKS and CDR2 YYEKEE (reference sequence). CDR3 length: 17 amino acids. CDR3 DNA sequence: TGTGCCAGCAGCTTGGATCTCCCAGGGTTTGGCAATCAGCCCCAGCATTTT. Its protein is CASSLDLPGFGNQPQHF.

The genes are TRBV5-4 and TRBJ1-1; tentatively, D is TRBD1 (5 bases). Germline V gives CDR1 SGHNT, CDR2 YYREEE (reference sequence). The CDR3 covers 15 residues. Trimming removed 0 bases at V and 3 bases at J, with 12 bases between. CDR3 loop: CASSLAGGLDTEAFF. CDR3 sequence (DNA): TGTGCCAGCAGCTTGGCGGGGGGTCTCGACACTGAAGCTTTCTTT.

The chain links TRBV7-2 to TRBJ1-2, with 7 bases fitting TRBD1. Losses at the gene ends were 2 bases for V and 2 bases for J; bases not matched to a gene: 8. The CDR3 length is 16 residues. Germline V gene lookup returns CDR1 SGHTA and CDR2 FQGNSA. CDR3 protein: CASSLLYRGGNYGYTF. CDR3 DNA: TGTGCCAGCAGCTTACTGTACAGGGGCGGAAACTATGGCTACACCTTC.

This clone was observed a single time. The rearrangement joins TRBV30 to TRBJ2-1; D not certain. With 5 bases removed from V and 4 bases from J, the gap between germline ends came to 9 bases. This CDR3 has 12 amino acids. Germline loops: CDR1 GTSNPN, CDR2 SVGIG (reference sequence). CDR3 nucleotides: TGTGCCTGGGGAGCGTTTTACAATGAGCAGTTCTTC. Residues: CAWGAFYNEQFF.

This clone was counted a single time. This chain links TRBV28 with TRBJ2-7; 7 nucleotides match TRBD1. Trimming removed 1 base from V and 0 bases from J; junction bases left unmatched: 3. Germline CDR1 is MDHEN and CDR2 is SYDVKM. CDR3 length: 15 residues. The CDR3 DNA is TGTGCCAGCAGTTTATCGACAGGGCCCTCCTACGAGCAGTACTTC. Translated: CASSLSTGPSYEQYF. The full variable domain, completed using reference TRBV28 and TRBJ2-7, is DVKVTQSSRYLVKRTGEKVFLECVQDMDHENMFWYRQDPGLGLRLIYFSYDVKMKEKGDIPEGYSVSREKKERFSLILESASTNQTSMYLCASSLSTGPSYEQYFGPGTRLTVT.

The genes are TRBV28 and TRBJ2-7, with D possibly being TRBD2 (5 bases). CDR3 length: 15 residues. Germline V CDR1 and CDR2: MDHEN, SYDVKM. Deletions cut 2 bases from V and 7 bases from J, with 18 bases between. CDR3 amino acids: CASSLPTEGSGEQYF. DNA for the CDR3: TGTGCCAGCAGTTTACCAACCGAGGGATCGGGGGAGCAGTACTTC.

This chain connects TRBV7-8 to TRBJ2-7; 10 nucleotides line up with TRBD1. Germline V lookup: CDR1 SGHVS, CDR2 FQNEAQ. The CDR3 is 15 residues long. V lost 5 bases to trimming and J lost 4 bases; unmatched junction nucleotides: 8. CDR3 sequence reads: CASSIRDRGGYEQYF. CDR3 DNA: TGTGCCAGCAGCATACGGGACAGGGGTGGGTACGAGCAGTACTTC.

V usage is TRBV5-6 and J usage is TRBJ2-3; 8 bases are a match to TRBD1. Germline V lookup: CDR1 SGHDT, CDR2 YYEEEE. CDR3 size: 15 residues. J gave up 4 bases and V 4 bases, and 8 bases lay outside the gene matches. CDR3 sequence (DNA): TGTGCCAGCAGCCCCGAGGGACAGGTGGCAGATACGCAGTATTTT. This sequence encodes CASSPEGQVADTQYF.

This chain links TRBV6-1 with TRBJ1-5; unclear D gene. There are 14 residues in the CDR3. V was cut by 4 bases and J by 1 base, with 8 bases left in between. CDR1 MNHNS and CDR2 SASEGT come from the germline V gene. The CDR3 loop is CASSVVPSNQPQHF. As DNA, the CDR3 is TGTGCCAGCAGTGTCGTCCCGAGCAATCAGCCCCAGCATTTT.

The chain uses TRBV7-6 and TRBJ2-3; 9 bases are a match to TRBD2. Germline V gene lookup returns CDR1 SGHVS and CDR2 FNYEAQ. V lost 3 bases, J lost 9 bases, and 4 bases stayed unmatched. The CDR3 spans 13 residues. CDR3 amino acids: CASSFNSGGTQYF. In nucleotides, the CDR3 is TGTGCCAGCAGCTTTAATAGCGGGGGCACGCAGTATTTT. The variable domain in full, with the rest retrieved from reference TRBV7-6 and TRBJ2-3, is GAGVSQSPRYKVTKRGQDVALRCDPISGHVSLYWYRQALGQGPEFLTYFNYEAQQDKSGLPNDRFSAERPEGSISTLTIQRTEQRDSAMYRCASSFNSGGTQYFGPGTRLTVL.

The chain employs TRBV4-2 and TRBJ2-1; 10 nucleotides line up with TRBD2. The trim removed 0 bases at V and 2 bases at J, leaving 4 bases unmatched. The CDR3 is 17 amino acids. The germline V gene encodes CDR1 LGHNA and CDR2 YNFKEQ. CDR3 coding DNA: TGTGCCAGCAGCCAAGAACCGAGCGGGGGGGCCTACAATGAGCAGTTCTTC. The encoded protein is CASSQEPSGGAYNEQFF.

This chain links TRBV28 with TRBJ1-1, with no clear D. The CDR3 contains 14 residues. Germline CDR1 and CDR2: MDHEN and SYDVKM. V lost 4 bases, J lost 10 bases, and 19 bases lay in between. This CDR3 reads CASSSLTPRQAAFF. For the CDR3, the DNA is TGTGCCAGCAGTTCCCTCACGCCCCGGCAGGCAGCTTTCTTT.

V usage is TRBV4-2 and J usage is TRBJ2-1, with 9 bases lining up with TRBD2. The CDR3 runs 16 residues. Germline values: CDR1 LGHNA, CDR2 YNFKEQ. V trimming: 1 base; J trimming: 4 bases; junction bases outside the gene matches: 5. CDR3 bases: TGTGCCAGCAGCCAAGTCTCTAGCGGGATATACAATGAGCAGTTCTTC. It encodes CASSQVSSGIYNEQFF.

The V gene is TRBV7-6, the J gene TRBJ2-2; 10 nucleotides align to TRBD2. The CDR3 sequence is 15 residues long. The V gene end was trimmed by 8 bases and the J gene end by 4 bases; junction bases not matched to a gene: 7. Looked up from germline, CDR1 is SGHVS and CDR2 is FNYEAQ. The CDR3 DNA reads TGTGCCAGCCTGAGACTAGCGGGCGTCACCGGGGAGCTGTTTTTT. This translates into CASLRLAGVTGELFF.

The CDR3 sequence is CASSLYTAHPQHF. CDR3 coding DNA: TGTGCCAGCAGCTTATATACAGCTCACCCCCAGCATTTT. J is TRBJ1-5 and V is TRBV7-2; D call uncertain. Germline CDR1 reads SGHTA; CDR2 reads FQGNSA. This CDR3 has 13 amino acids. V was shortened by 2 bases and J by 10 bases, with 12 bases between the two germline ends. The entire variable domain, with the rest obtained from reference TRBV7-2 and TRBJ1-5, is as follows: GAGVSQSPSNKVTEKGKDVELRCDPISGHTALYWYRQSLGQGLEFLIYFQGNSAPDKSGLPSDRFSAERTGGSVSTLTIQRTQQEDSAVYLCASSLYTAHPQHFGDGTRLSIL.

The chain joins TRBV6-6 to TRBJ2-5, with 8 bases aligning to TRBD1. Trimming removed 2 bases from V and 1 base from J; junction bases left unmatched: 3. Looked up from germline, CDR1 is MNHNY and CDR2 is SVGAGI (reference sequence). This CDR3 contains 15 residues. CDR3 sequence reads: CASSYPDRAQETQYF. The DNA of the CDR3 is TGTGCCAGCAGTTACCCGGACAGGGCCCAAGAGACCCAGTACTTC.

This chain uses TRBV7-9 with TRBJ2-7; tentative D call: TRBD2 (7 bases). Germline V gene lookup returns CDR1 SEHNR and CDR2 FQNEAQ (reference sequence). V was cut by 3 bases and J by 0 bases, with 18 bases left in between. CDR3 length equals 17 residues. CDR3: CASSFLGGRGHSYEQYF. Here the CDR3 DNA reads TGTGCCAGCAGCTTCTTAGGAGGGCGGGGGCACTCCTACGAGCAGTACTTC.

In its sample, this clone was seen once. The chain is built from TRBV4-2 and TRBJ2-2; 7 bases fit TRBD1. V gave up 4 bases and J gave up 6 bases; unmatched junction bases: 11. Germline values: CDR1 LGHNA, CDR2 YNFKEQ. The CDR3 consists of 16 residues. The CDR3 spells CASSLGDSPGAGELFF. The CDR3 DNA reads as TGTGCCAGCAGCCTCGGGGACAGCCCCGGGGCCGGGGAGCTGTTTTTT.

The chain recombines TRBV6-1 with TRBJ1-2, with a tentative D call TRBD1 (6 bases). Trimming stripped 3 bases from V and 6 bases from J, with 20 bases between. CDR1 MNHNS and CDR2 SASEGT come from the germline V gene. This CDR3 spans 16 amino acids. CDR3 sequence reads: CASSDAPFGGGDGYTF. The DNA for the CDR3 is TGTGCCAGCAGTGACGCCCCCTTTGGGGGGGGCGATGGCTACACCTTC.

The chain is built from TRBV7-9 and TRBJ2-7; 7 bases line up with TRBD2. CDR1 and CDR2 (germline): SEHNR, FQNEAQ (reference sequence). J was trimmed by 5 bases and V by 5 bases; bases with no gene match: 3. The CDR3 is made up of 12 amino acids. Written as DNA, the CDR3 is TGTGCCAGCAGCCGAGGACTAGACGAGCAGTACTTC. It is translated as CASSRGLDEQYF.

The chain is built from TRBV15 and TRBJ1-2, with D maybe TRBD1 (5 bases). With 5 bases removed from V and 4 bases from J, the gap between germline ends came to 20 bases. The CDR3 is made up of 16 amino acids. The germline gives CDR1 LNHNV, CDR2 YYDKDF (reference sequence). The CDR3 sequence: CATSLTRNTGPYGYTF. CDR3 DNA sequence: TGTGCCACCAGCCTCACTCGAAATACAGGCCCCTATGGCTACACCTTC.

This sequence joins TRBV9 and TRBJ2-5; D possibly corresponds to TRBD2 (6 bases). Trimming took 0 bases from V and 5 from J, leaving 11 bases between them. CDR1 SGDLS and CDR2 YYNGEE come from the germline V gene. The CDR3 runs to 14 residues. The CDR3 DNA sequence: TGTGCCAGCAGCGTAGAGTCTGGGGGGGAGACCCAGTACTTC. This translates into CASSVESGGETQYF.

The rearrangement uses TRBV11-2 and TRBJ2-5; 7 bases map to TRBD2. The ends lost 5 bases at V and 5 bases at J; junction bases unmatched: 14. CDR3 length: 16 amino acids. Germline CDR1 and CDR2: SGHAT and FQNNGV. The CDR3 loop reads CASSRPGLAGVETQYF. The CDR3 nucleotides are TGTGCCAGCAGCCGACCGGGACTGGCGGGGGTTGAGACCCAGTACTTC.